The 20 T cell receptor beta chains in this list originate from one sample, sequenced in a study of CXCR3-negative and CXCR3-positive naive CD8 T cells. The study made its TRB cDNA libraries by 5' RACE, adding UMI labels. No DNA is given; TCRdb re-called the 5' RACE reads and lists each CDR3 protein once. With roughly 65,000 distinct CDR3 sequences in the sample, the ten largest clones hold about 0.71%. Which antigens these TCRs recognize remains unknown. Study conclusions and caveats: CXCR3-negative naive cells had less hydrophobic TRB CDR3s than did CXCR3-positive naive cells.

The sequenced material came from naive CXCR3+ CD8+ T cells from blood. Indicated subset: CD45RO-CCR7+CD27+CD95- naive CD8+ T cells expressing CXCR3 (TNR3+). The source of these receptors is a human donor in good health. Some clones in this sample may be carry-over from other donors' samples.

The CDR3 reads CASSQDWDSYNEQFF. The chain recombines TRBV4-3 with TRBJ2-1; no DNA is available, so the TRBD1 call from TCRdb remains unchecked. The CDR3 is 15 amino acids. Per germline, CDR1 LGHNA and CDR2 YSLEER.

The chain has TRBV10-3 and TRBJ2-7. Germline CDR1 is ENHRY and CDR2 is SYGVKD. The CDR3 is 13 amino acids. The chain's CDR3 is CAITNGRPYEQYF.

The chain combines TRBV27 with TRBJ2-2. CDR3 size: 12 residues. The germline V gene encodes CDR1 MNHEY and CDR2 SMNVEV (reference sequence). CDR3 region: CASSITTGELFF.

V gene TRBV4-3 combines with J gene TRBJ1-6; TCRdb lists TRBD1, though no DNA is available to test this call. The CDR3 runs to 18 residues. In germline, CDR1 is LGHNA, CDR2 YSLEER. The CDR3 spells CASSQTLTGGQWNSPLHF.

The V call is TRBV6-6, the J call TRBJ2-3; absent DNA, TCRdb's TRBD1 call cannot be checked. CDR3 size: 17 residues. Germline V gene data show CDR1 as MNHNY and CDR2 as SVGAGI (reference sequence). The CDR3 spells CASTEEGQTSSTDTQYF.

This chain links TRBV2 with TRBJ2-2; TCRdb lists TRBD1, though no DNA is available to test this call. Per germline, CDR1 SNHLY and CDR2 FYNNEI. The CDR3 extends over 13 amino acids. CDR3 sequence reads: CASSEAGGGELFF.

The V gene is TRBV20-1, the J gene TRBJ2-7; with no DNA, the TCRdb D assignment of TRBD1 cannot be verified. The CDR3 sequence is 13 residues long. The germline CDR1 and CDR2 sequences are DFQATT and SNEGSKA (reference sequence). The CDR3 loop reads CSARDHRVYEQYF.

The chain links TRBV7-2 to TRBJ2-7; the TRBD2 assignment by TCRdb is unverifiable without DNA. Looked up from germline, CDR1 is SGHTA and CDR2 is FQGNSA. The length of the CDR3 is 18 residues. The CDR3: CASSLGGTSGATPYEQYF.

This chain connects TRBV20-1 to TRBJ2-1; TCRdb picks TRBD1, but there is no DNA to check that call. This CDR3 comprises 15 residues. Germline V gene lookup returns CDR1 DFQATT and CDR2 SNEGSKA (reference sequence). CDR3 in amino acids: CSARYLAGGPDEQFF.

The chain uses TRBV21-1 and TRBJ2-1; TCRdb's assignment of TRBD1 cannot be checked, as there is no DNA. TRBV21-1 is reported as a pseudogene. The length of the CDR3 is 17 residues. CDR3 protein: CASSKFRGIISYNEQFF.

V usage is TRBV7-8 and J usage is TRBJ2-7; lacking DNA, the TRBD1 call made by TCRdb goes unchecked. The CDR3 runs to 12 residues. The germline gives CDR1 SGHVS, CDR2 FQNEAQ. The CDR3 is CAVRGLRDEQYF.

This chain connects TRBV7-3 to TRBJ2-7; TCRdb names TRBD1, which stays unverified in the absence of DNA. CDR1 SGHTA and CDR2 FQGTGA come from the germline V gene. This CDR3 has 15 amino acids. Here the CDR3 reads CASSFGAGNSYEQYF. Drawing the rest from reference TRBV7-3 and TRBJ2-7, the complete variable domain is GAGVSQTPSNKVTEKGKYVELRCDPISGHTALYWYRQSLGQGPEFLIYFQGTGAADDSGLPNDRFFAVRPEGSVSTLKIQRTERGDSAVYLCASSFGAGNSYEQYFGPGTRLTVT.

The genes are TRBV9 and TRBJ2-7. The germline V gene has CDR1 SGDLS and CDR2 YYNGEE. The CDR3 runs 13 residues. This chain's CDR3 is CASSDGDSYEQYF.

The chain is built from TRBV4-3 and TRBJ2-3; TCRdb's D gene call, TRBD2, goes unchecked for lack of DNA. Germline loops: CDR1 LGHNA, CDR2 YSLEER. This CDR3 contains 17 residues. CDR3 in amino acids: CASSQDRSGGVTDTQYF.

This chain links TRBV7-9 with TRBJ2-7; there is no DNA to check the TCRdb D call of TRBD2. The CDR3 length is 13 residues. Germline V lookup: CDR1 SEHNR, CDR2 FQNEAQ (reference sequence). CDR3 protein: CASSSAVGPEQYF. Full variable domain (missing parts from reference TRBV7-9 and TRBJ2-7): DTGVSQNPRHKITKRGQNVTFRCDPISEHNRLYWYRQTLGQGPEFLTYFQNEAQLEKSRLLSDRFSAERPKGSFSTLEIQRTEQGDSAMYLCASSSAVGPEQYFGPGTRLTVT.

The chain combines TRBV19 with TRBJ2-1; TCRdb gives TRBD1 as the D gene, but with no DNA this cannot be confirmed. Germline V gene data show CDR1 as LNHDA and CDR2 as SQIVND (reference sequence). The CDR3 length is 16 residues. The CDR3: CASRRTGYSSYNEQFF.

This sequence joins TRBV7-2 and TRBJ2-3; TCRdb selects TRBD2, and the lack of DNA leaves this call unchecked. This CDR3 spans 19 amino acids. Per the germline V gene, CDR1 is SGHTA and CDR2 is FQGNSA. The CDR3 loop reads CASSLPRYGRGVETDTQYF.

The V call is TRBV2, the J call TRBJ2-2. This CDR3 contains 11 residues. The germline V gene encodes CDR1 SNHLY and CDR2 FYNNEI. The CDR3 is CASLNTGELFF. Together with reference TRBV2 and TRBJ2-2, the CDR3 gives the full variable domain: EPEVTQTPSHQVTQMGQEVILRCVPISNHLYFYWYRQILGQKVEFLVSFYNNEISEKSEIFDDQFSVERPDGSNFTLKIRSTKLEDSAMYFCASLNTGELFFGEGSRLTVL.

This chain links TRBV28 with TRBJ1-6; without DNA, the TCRdb call of TRBD1 cannot be checked. Germline V gene lookup returns CDR1 MDHEN and CDR2 SYDVKM. The CDR3 totals 15 residues. This CDR3 reads CASSFPGGYNSPLHF.

The genes are TRBV20-1 and TRBJ2-3; absent DNA, TCRdb's TRBD2 call cannot be checked. There are 17 residues in the CDR3. Germline CDR1 DFQATT, CDR2 SNEGSKA (reference sequence). The CDR3 here is CSARAGNPYRGTDTQYF.